This T cell receptor (beta chain) appears in the sequencing data of a study of blood T cell repertoires in COVID-19. Overall study context: Acute-phase and convalescent COVID-19 samples originated in the United States, Italy and Spain. From T cells, B-cell-depleted T cells, or PBMCs came the material, which was cDNA or gDNA.

Source study methods: Nucleated cell number was recorded as an estimate derived from reference gene primer amplification. Assay used: immunoSEQ multiplex PCR; TCRdb lists only in-frame clones, some missing. V, J and clone size reflect that table, while D and trimming were determined from the DNA. The sample shows 150,000 to 200,000 clones, 70% to 90% of them seen only once. This clone was observed a handful of times. With 6 bases removed from V and 5 bases from J, the gap between germline ends came to 15 bases. CDR1 and CDR2 from the germline V gene are MNHEY and SVGAGI. This CDR3 spans 14 amino acids.

This clonotype was sampled from a human donor in a cohort sampled during active COVID-19. The chain recombines TRBV6-5 with TRBJ2-3; possibly TRBD1 for D (5 bases). Sequenced: peripheral blood. The CDR3 reads CASSPGPLVDTQYF. The CDR3 DNA sequence: TGTGCCAGCAGCCCAGGGCCATTGGTAGATACGCAGTATTTT.